This TCR beta chain is from a study of T cell changes during pregnancy in multiple sclerosis. This CDR3 has 16 amino acids. Produced via immunoSEQ multiplex PCR; TCRdb's table is partial and in-frame only. Among about 36,000 clones listed, around 89% were seen once. The receptor's source is a female donor with multiple sclerosis, enrolled in a pregnancy study. The chain has TRBV21-1 and TRBJ2-3; the DNA was not used to check the table's D call, TRBD1. TRBV21-1 is termed a pseudogene. The sequencing used CD8+ T cells from peripheral blood mononuclear cells, collected in the third trimester of pregnancy. As DNA, the CDR3 is TGTGCCAGCAGCAAAAGGCCCTGGGGACACACAGATACGCAGTATTTT. This codes for CASSKRPWGHTDTQYF.